Below are 31 T cell receptor beta chains sequenced from a single sample in a study of cytomegalovirus exposure and HLA in healthy donors. Repertoires were generated with immunoSEQ multiplex PCR, while TCRdb's copy carries only in-frame clones and drops some. The data show 130,000 to 150,000 clones, approximately 86% seen once. Source material: PBMCs. These receptor sequences come from a woman between 18 and 29 years old in good health and CMV-seropositive.

The chain couples TRBV7-9 to TRBJ2-7, with TRBD2 as a possible D gene (5 bases). Trimming removed 3 bases at V and 6 bases at J, with 15 bases between. The germline CDR1 and CDR2 sequences are SEHNR and FQNEAQ (reference sequence). This CDR3 has 14 residues. CDR3 region: CASSLGLLGGEQYF. The CDR3 bases are TGTGCCAGCAGCTTGGGGTTATTAGGAGGCGAGCAGTACTTC.

This rearrangement joins TRBV11-2 to TRBJ1-4, with D maybe TRBD1 (5 bases). Germline V gene lookup returns CDR1 SGHAT and CDR2 FQNNGV. Trimming stripped 7 bases from V and 0 bases from J, with 12 bases between. The CDR3 is made up of 15 amino acids. The CDR3 DNA reads as TGTGCCAGCAAAAAGACAGTTGCAACTAATGAAAAACTGTTTTTT. Translated, it gives CASKKTVATNEKLFF.

The chain links TRBV9 to TRBJ2-1; D unresolved. Germline CDR1 and CDR2: SGDLS and YYNGEE. The CDR3 spans 14 residues. Deletions cut 2 bases from V and 1 base from J, with 7 bases between. CDR3 in amino acids: CASSVTTSYNEQFF. CDR3 coding DNA: TGTGCCAGCAGCGTGACGACATCCTACAATGAGCAGTTCTTC. Full variable domain (missing parts from reference TRBV9 and TRBJ2-1): DSGVTQTPKHLITATGQRVTLRCSPRSGDLSVYWYQQSLDQGLQFLIQYYNGEERAKGNILERFSAQQFPDLHSELNLSSLELGDSALYFCASSVTTSYNEQFFGPGTRLTVL.

The chain is built from TRBV29-1 and TRBJ1-1, with D possibly being TRBD1 (5 bases). Trimming stripped 6 bases from V and 5 bases from J, with 10 bases between. Germline V lookup: CDR1 SQVTM, CDR2 ANQGSEA. The CDR3 loop spans 11 amino acids. The CDR3 DNA reads as TGCAGCGTAGGGGTCTCAACTGAAGCTTTCTTT. This translates into CSVGVSTEAFF.

V and J are TRBV7-9 and TRBJ1-4; D perhaps matches TRBD1 (5 bases). In germline, CDR1 is SEHNR, CDR2 FQNEAQ (reference sequence). The CDR3 runs to 13 residues. V lost 10 bases, J lost 4 bases, and 13 bases lay in between. The CDR3 nucleotides are TGTGCCACCCTCGGGGGAGTTAATGAAAAACTGTTTTTT. Its translation: CATLGGVNEKLFF.

This rearrangement joins TRBV7-2 to TRBJ1-2; 11 bases fit TRBD1. After removal of 4 bases from V and 8 bases from J, the junction contained 9 bases not matched to a gene. The CDR3 has 15 amino acids. Germline V lookup: CDR1 SGHTA, CDR2 FQGNSA. The CDR3 region has the DNA TGTGCCAGCAGCTCATCAGGACAGGGGGCGCGAGGCTACACCTTC. This encodes CASSSSGQGARGYTF.

This rearrangement joins TRBV19 to TRBJ2-7, with TRBD1 matching 7 bases. The germline CDR1 and CDR2 sequences are LNHDA and SQIVND (reference sequence). This CDR3 is built from 11 residues. V was clipped by 4 bases and J by 6 bases; unmatched bases: 0. CDR3 DNA sequence: TGTGCCAGTAGTAGGACAGGCGAGCAGTACTTC. Encoded protein: CASSRTGEQYF.

This rearrangement joins TRBV18 to TRBJ2-7, with D possibly matching TRBD2 (5 bases). The V gene's germline CDR1 is KGHSH and CDR2 LQKENI. The CDR3 is 11 amino acids. V lost 4 bases and J 7 bases, leaving 8 bases between the germline ends. The CDR3 is CASSLRGEQYF. DNA of the CDR3: TGTGCCAGCTCACTTCGAGGGGAGCAGTACTTC. The full variable domain, rest sourced from reference TRBV18 and TRBJ2-7, is NAGVMQNPRHLVRRRGQEARLRCSPMKGHSHVYWYRQLPEEGLKFMVYLQKENIIDESGMPKERFSAEFPKEGPSILRIQQVVRGDSAAYFCASSLRGEQYFGPGTRLTVT.

This chain joins TRBV28 and TRBJ2-3; tentatively, D is TRBD2 (6 bases). The CDR3 is 16 amino acids. In germline, CDR1 is MDHEN, CDR2 SYDVKM. V was shortened by 3 bases and J by 2 bases, with 15 bases between the two germline ends. Here the CDR3 reads CASSFRGRGVTDTQYF. CDR3 nucleotides: TGTGCCAGCAGTTTTCGGGGACGCGGGGTCACAGATACGCAGTATTTT. Filled out from reference TRBV28 and TRBJ2-3, the complete variable domain reads DVKVTQSSRYLVKRTGEKVFLECVQDMDHENMFWYRQDPGLGLRLIYFSYDVKMKEKGDIPEGYSVSREKKERFSLILESASTNQTSMYLCASSFRGRGVTDTQYFGPGTRLTVL.

V and J are TRBV5-1 and TRBJ1-2, with a tentative D call TRBD1 (5 bases). Deletions cut 1 base from V and 2 bases from J, with 15 bases between. Germline V lookup: CDR1 SGHRS, CDR2 YFSETQ. CDR3 size: 16 residues. In nucleotides, the CDR3 is TGCGCCAGCAGCTTGTCCGGCCAAGCAGGGAACTATGGCTACACCTTC. Translating it yields CASSLSGQAGNYGYTF.

The table lists this clone with a count of one. The V and J genes are TRBV19 and TRBJ2-7; 9 nucleotides line up with TRBD1. Per germline, CDR1 LNHDA and CDR2 SQIVND (reference sequence). The CDR3 contains 13 residues. J lost 3 bases, V lost 5 bases, and 2 bases had no gene match. CDR3 in amino acids: CASSWDRDYEQYF. CDR3 DNA: TGTGCCAGTAGTTGGGACAGGGACTACGAGCAGTACTTC.

This clone was seen once. The gene calls are TRBV7-6 and TRBJ2-1; TRBD2 aligns across 8 bases. This CDR3 has 16 residues. With V trimmed by 5 bases and J by 1 base, 7 bases remained unmatched. CDR1 is SGHVS and CDR2 is FNYEAQ in the germline V gene. This CDR3 is CASSQTGTRSYNEQFF. CDR3 DNA: TGTGCCAGCAGCCAGACCGGGACTAGATCCTACAATGAGCAGTTCTTC.

The J gene is TRBJ1-2, the V gene TRBV18; no reliable D call. CDR3 length: 13 amino acids. V was trimmed by 0 bases and J by 8 bases, leaving 10 bases between them. In germline, CDR1 is KGHSH, CDR2 LQKENI. The CDR3 bases are TGTGCCAGCTCACCACCCTCTGGGAGAGGCTACACCTTC. Its protein product is CASSPPSGRGYTF.

This chain joins TRBV10-3 and TRBJ1-2; a possible D gene is TRBD1 (6 bases). The V gene lost 5 bases and the J gene lost 0 bases, with 19 bases spanning the gap. Per germline, CDR1 ENHRY and CDR2 SYGVKD. This CDR3 is built from 17 residues. This chain's CDR3 is CAISPTTDRTANYGYTF. The CDR3 DNA sequence: TGTGCCATCAGTCCCACAACCGACAGGACAGCTAACTATGGCTACACCTTC.

The rearrangement joins TRBV5-1 to TRBJ2-1, with D possibly being TRBD2 (5 bases). The length of the CDR3 is 14 residues. CDR1 SGHRS and CDR2 YFSETQ come from the germline V gene. Trimming pared 3 bases from V and 4 bases from J, leaving 11 bases between. The CDR3 DNA follows: TGCGCCAGCAGCTCTCGACTAAATTACAATGAGCAGTTCTTC. As protein: CASSSRLNYNEQFF.

The rearrangement joins TRBV5-6 to TRBJ2-1, with D tentatively TRBD1 (6 bases). Trimming removed 0 bases at V and 7 bases at J, with 17 bases between. This CDR3 contains 16 residues. The germline CDR1 and CDR2 sequences are SGHDT and YYEEEE. Here the CDR3 reads CASSLEATLRGNEQFF. CDR3 in DNA: TGTGCCAGCAGCTTGGAGGCCACTTTAAGGGGGAATGAGCAGTTCTTC. Variable domain in full (rest from reference TRBV5-6 and TRBJ2-1): DAGVTQSPTHLIKTRGQQVTLRCSPKSGHDTVSWYQQALGQGPQFIFQYYEEEERQRGNFPDRFSGHQFPNYSSELNVNALLLGDSALYLCASSLEATLRGNEQFFGPGTRLTVL.

This clone was seen just once. The gene calls are TRBV27 and TRBJ1-1, with 9 bases aligning to TRBD1. The CDR3 length is 14 residues. Trimming took 6 bases from V and 6 from J; bases not matched to a gene: 8. Germline loops: CDR1 MNHEY, CDR2 SMNVEV (reference sequence). Here the CDR3 DNA reads TGTGCCAGCAGCCTTATAGGGACAGGGTCTGAAGCTTTCTTT. Translated, it gives CASSLIGTGSEAFF.

Here the CDR3 DNA reads TGTGCCAGCCTGGGCATCATGAACACTGAAGCTTTCTTT. This encodes CASLGIMNTEAFF. The rearrangement links TRBV27 to TRBJ1-1; unclear D gene. Germline assignment: CDR1 MNHEY and CDR2 SMNVEV (reference sequence). This CDR3 is 13 amino acids long. Trimming took off 8 bases at V and 0 bases at J, with 10 bases between the two ends.

The chain recombines TRBV21-1 with TRBJ2-7; the D call TRBD1 from the table was never checked on the DNA. TRBV21-1 is an annotated pseudogene. This CDR3 spans 15 amino acids. The CDR3 sequence is CASSCGRQHFYEQYF. The CDR3 DNA is TGTGCCAGCAGCTGCGGAAGACAGCACTTCTACGAGCAGTACTTC.

The V gene is TRBV5-4, the J gene TRBJ1-1; 12 nucleotides align to TRBD1. Germline CDR1 is SGHNT and CDR2 is YYREEE (reference sequence). V lost 4 bases to trimming and J lost 1 base; unmatched junction nucleotides: 5. The CDR3 is made up of 16 amino acids. The CDR3 spells CASSGGTGGGNTEAFF. The CDR3 nucleotides are TGTGCCAGCAGCGGGGGGACAGGGGGCGGGAACACTGAAGCTTTCTTT.

The gene calls are TRBV11-1 and TRBJ2-3; 7 bases agree with TRBD1. The V segment lost 2 bases and the J segment 4 bases; nucleotides outside the gene matches: 9. Germline V gene data show CDR1 as SGHAT and CDR2 as FQDESV (reference sequence). The CDR3 has 16 residues. This CDR3 reads CASSLRQGYAADTQYF. The CDR3 DNA is TGTGCCAGCAGCTTACGACAGGGATACGCTGCAGATACGCAGTATTTT.

V is TRBV9 and J is TRBJ1-5; no reliable D call. CDR1 is SGDLS and CDR2 is YYNGEE in the germline V gene. There are 16 residues in the CDR3. With 0 bases removed from V and 3 bases from J, the gap between germline ends came to 13 bases. The CDR3 region is CASSVDGGSLNQPQHF. CDR3 sequence (DNA): TGTGCCAGCAGCGTAGATGGAGGATCCCTCAATCAGCCCCAGCATTTT.

V and J are TRBV11-3 and TRBJ2-3; a weak D match, TRBD1 (6 bases). The CDR3 covers 16 residues. Germline V gene lookup returns CDR1 SGHNT and CDR2 YENEEA. V lost 1 base to trimming and J lost 5 bases, with 16 bases between them. This chain's CDR3 is CASSLATPKGGDTQYF. The DNA of the CDR3 is TGTGCCAGCAGCTTAGCGACCCCAAAAGGGGGAGATACGCAGTATTTT.

V gene TRBV5-4 combines with J gene TRBJ2-1, with 7 bases fitting TRBD1. Germline V CDR1 and CDR2: SGHNT, YYREEE (reference sequence). This CDR3 has 12 amino acids. V lost 5 bases and J lost 6; bases outside the gene matches: 2. CDR3 bases: TGTGCCAGCAGGGACAGGAGCAATGAGCAGTTCTTC. Translated, it gives CASRDRSNEQFF.

The V and J genes are TRBV5-1 and TRBJ2-7; 8 nucleotides align to TRBD2. Germline V gene data show CDR1 as SGHRS and CDR2 as YFSETQ. V gave up 2 bases and J gave up 2 bases; unmatched junction bases: 15. This CDR3 has 18 amino acids. Written as DNA, the CDR3 is TGCGCCAGCAGCTTATCGGCGGGAGGTACTTCTTTGGCCTACGAGCAGTACTTC. Residues: CASSLSAGGTSLAYEQYF.

The V gene is TRBV4-2, the J gene TRBJ2-1; no clear D gene. V lost 4 bases to trimming and J lost 9 bases, with 13 bases between them. Germline V gives CDR1 LGHNA, CDR2 YNFKEQ. This CDR3 has 13 amino acids. The chain's CDR3 is CASSPRPSGEQFF. CDR3 in DNA: TGTGCCAGCAGCCCCCGACCGTCGGGTGAGCAGTTCTTC.

The chain combines TRBV7-3 with TRBJ2-3; 12 bases agree with TRBD2. The CDR3 extends over 16 amino acids. The junction had 4 bases not matched to a gene; V was cut back by 6 bases and J by 0 bases. The germline CDR1 and CDR2 sequences are SGHTA and FQGTGA. CDR3 loop: CASRSSGGASTDTQYF. The CDR3 nucleotides read TGTGCCAGCAGGTCTAGCGGGGGGGCTAGCACAGATACGCAGTATTTT.

This clone has only a few counts. The rearrangement links TRBV19 to TRBJ2-1; possible D gene TRBD2, 7 bases. Trimming pared 7 bases from V and 8 bases from J, leaving 21 bases between. In germline, CDR1 is LNHDA, CDR2 SQIVND (reference sequence). The length of the CDR3 is 15 residues. The CDR3 nucleotides read TGTGCCAGTAAAGTTTCCTTGGGGGGGCGGGATGAGCAGTTCTTC. Translating it yields CASKVSLGGRDEQFF. The full variable domain, its missing parts supplied by reference TRBV19 and TRBJ2-1, is DGGITQSPKYLFRKEGQNVTLSCEQNLNHDAMYWYRQDPGQGLRLIYYSQIVNDFQKGDIAEGYSVSREKKESFPLTVTSAQKNPTAFYLCASKVSLGGRDEQFFGPGTRLTVL.

The rearrangement joins TRBV19 to TRBJ1-2, with D possibly TRBD1 on 6 matching bases. V was trimmed by 5 bases and J by 12 bases, leaving 16 bases between them. Germline V gene sequence: CDR1 LNHDA, CDR2 SQIVND (reference sequence). The CDR3 is 12 residues long. As DNA, the CDR3 is TGTGCCAGTAGTCGTTCAGGGGTTGCAGACACCTTC. It is translated as CASSRSGVADTF. Using reference TRBV19 and TRBJ1-2 for the parts outside the CDR3, the full variable domain is DGGITQSPKYLFRKEGQNVTLSCEQNLNHDAMYWYRQDPGQGLRLIYYSQIVNDFQKGDIAEGYSVSREKKESFPLTVTSAQKNPTAFYLCASSRSGVADTFGSGTRLTVV.

V and J are TRBV7-2 and TRBJ2-3; 8 nucleotides align to TRBD2. Germline values: CDR1 SGHTA, CDR2 FQGNSA. The CDR3 extends over 16 amino acids. V lost 5 bases to trimming and J lost 6 bases; unmatched junction nucleotides: 13. DNA of the CDR3: TGTGCCAGCAGCCGAGGGACTAGTACCCTAACGGATACGCAGTATTTT. This translates into CASSRGTSTLTDTQYF. Filled out from reference TRBV7-2 and TRBJ2-3, the complete variable domain reads GAGVSQSPSNKVTEKGKDVELRCDPISGHTALYWYRQSLGQGLEFLIYFQGNSAPDKSGLPSDRFSAERTGGSVSTLTIQRTQQEDSAVYLCASSRGTSTLTDTQYFGPGTRLTVL.

The gene calls are TRBV1 and TRBJ2-1; the table's D call TRBD2 went unverified against the DNA. TRBV1 is shown as a pseudogene. The CDR3 has 16 amino acids. Written as DNA, the CDR3 is TGCACCAGCAGCCAAGGTCTAGCGGGAGTTTCCAATGAGCAGTTCTTC. Its translation is CTSSQGLAGVSNEQFF.